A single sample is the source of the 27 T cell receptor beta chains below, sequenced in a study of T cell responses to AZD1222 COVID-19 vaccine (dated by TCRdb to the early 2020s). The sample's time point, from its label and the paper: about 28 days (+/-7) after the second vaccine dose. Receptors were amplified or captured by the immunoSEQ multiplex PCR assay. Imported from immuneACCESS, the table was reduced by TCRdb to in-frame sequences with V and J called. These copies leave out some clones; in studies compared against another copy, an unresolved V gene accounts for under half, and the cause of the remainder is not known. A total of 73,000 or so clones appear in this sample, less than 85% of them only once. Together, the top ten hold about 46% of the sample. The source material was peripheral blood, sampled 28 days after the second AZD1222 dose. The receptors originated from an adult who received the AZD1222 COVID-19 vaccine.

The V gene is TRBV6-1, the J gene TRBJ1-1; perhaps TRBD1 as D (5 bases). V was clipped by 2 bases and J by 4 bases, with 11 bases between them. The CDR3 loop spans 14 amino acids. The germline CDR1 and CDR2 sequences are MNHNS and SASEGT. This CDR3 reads CASSEFRVGTEAFF. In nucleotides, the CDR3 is TGTGCCAGCAGTGAATTCAGGGTAGGCACTGAAGCTTTCTTT.

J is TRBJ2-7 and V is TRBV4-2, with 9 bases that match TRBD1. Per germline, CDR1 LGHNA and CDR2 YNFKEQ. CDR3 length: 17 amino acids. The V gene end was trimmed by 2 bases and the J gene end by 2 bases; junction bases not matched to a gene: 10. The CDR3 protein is CASSQLLPQGATYEQYF. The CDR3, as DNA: TGTGCCAGCAGCCAACTCCTACCACAGGGGGCCACCTACGAGCAGTACTTC.

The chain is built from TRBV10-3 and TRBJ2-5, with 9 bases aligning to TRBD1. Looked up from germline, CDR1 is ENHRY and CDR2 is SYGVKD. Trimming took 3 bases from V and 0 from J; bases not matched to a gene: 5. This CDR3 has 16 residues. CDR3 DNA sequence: TGTGCCATCAGTGAACTTGGGACAGGGTACCAAGAGACCCAGTACTTC. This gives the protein CAISELGTGYQETQYF.

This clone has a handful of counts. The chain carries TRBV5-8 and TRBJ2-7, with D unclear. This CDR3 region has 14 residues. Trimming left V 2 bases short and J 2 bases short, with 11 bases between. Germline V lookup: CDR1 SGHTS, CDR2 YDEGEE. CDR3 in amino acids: CASSLFGRTYEQYF. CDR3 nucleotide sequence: TGTGCCAGCAGCTTATTCGGACGGACCTACGAGCAGTACTTC.

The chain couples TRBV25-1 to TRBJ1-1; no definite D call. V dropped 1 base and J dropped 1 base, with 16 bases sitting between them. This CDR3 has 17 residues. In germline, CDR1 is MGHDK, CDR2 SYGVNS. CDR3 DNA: TGTGCCAGCAGTGAATTAAACCAGGTGGGGAGGAACACTGAAGCTTTCTTT. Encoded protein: CASSELNQVGRNTEAFF.

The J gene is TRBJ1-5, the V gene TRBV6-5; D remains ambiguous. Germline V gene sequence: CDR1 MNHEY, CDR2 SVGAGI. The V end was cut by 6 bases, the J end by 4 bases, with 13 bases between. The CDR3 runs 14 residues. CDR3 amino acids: CASSRETRNQPQHF. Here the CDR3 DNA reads TGTGCCAGCAGCCGCGAGACACGGAATCAGCCCCAGCATTTT.

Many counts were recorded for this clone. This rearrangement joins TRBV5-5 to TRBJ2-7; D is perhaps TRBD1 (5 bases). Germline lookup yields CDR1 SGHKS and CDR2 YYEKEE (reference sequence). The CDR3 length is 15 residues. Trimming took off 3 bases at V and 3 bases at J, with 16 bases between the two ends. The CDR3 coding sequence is TGTGCCAGCAGCTCTCCTGGGGCGGAGAACTACGAGCAGTACTTC. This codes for CASSSPGAENYEQYF.

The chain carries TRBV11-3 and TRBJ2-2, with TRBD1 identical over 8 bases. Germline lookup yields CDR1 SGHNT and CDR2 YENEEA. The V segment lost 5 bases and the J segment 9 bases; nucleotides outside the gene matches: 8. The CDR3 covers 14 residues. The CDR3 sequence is CASSLGTGDRELFF. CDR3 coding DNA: TGTGCCAGCAGCCTCGGGACAGGCGACCGGGAGCTGTTTTTT.

CDR3 in DNA: TGTGCCAGCAGCGGAAAGACAGGGGGCTCCTATGGCTACACCTTC. Its protein product is CASSGKTGGSYGYTF. The chain has TRBV9 and TRBJ1-2, with 10 bases aligning to TRBD1. The germline CDR1 and CDR2 sequences are SGDLS and YYNGEE. Trimming removed 3 bases from V and 4 bases from J; junction bases left unmatched: 6. The CDR3 runs 15 residues.

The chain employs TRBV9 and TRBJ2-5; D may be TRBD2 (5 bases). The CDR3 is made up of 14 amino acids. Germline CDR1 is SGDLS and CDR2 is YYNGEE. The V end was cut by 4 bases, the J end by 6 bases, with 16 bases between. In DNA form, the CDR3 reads TGTGCCAGCAGCCCACATCAGGAGGACCAGACCCAGTACTTC. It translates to CASSPHQEDQTQYF.

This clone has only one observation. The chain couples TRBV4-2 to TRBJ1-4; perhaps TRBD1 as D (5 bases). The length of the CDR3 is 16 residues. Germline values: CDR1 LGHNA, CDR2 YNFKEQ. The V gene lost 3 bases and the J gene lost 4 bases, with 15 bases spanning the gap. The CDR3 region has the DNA TGTGCCAGCAGCCAGGGACGGGCGATGGGTAATGAAAAACTGTTTTTT. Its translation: CASSQGRAMGNEKLFF.

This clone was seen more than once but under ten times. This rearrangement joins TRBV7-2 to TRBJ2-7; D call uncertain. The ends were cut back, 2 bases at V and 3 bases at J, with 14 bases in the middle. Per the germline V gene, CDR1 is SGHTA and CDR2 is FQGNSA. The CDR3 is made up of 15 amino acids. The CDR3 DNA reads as TGTGCCAGCAGCTTATTTTTTAGTCAGGTCTACGAGCAGTACTTC. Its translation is CASSLFFSQVYEQYF.

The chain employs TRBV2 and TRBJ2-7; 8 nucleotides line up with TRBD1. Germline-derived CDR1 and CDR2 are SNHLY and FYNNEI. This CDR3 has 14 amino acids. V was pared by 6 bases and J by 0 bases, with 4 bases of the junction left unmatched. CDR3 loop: CASRRTGSSYEQYF. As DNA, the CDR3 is TGTGCCAGCAGGAGGACAGGGAGCTCCTACGAGCAGTACTTC.

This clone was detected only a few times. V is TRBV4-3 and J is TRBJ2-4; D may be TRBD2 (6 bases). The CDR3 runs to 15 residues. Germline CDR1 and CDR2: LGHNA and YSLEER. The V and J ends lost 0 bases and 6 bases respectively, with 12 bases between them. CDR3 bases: TGCGCCAGCAGCCAAGATGGAAGGGGAGGAAACATTCAGTACTTC. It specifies CASSQDGRGGNIQYF.

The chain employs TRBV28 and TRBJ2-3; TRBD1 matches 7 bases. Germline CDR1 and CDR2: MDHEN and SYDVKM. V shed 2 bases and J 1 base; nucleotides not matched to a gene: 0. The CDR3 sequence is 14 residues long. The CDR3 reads CASSLQGGTDTQYF. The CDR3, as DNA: TGTGCCAGCAGTTTACAGGGGGGCACAGATACGCAGTATTTT.

CDR3 in amino acids: CASSLEVGTGYEQYF. The CDR3 DNA sequence: TGTGCCAGCAGCTTAGAAGTGGGGACAGGCTACGAGCAGTACTTC. This chain connects TRBV7-2 to TRBJ2-7, with 8 bases matching TRBD1. The CDR3 loop spans 15 amino acids. Germline assignment: CDR1 SGHTA and CDR2 FQGNSA. With V trimmed by 1 base and J by 3 bases, 5 bases remained unmatched.

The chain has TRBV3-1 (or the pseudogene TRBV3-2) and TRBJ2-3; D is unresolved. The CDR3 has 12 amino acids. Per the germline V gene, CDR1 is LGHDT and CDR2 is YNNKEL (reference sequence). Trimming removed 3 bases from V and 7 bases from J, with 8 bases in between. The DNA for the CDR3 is TGTGCCAGCAGCCAGAGCACGAATACGCAGTATTTT. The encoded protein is CASSQSTNTQYF.

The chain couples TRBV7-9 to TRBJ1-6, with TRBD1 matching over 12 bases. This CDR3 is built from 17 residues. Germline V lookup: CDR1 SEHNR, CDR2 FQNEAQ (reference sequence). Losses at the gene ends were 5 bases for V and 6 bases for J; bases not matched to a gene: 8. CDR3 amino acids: CASSGPGQGAFNSPLHF. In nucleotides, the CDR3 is TGTGCCAGCAGCGGGCCGGGACAGGGGGCGTTTAATTCACCCCTCCACTTT. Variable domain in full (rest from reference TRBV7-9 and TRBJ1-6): DTGVSQNPRHKITKRGQNVTFRCDPISEHNRLYWYRQTLGQGPEFLTYFQNEAQLEKSRLLSDRFSAERPKGSFSTLEIQRTEQGDSAMYLCASSGPGQGAFNSPLHFGNGTRLTVT.

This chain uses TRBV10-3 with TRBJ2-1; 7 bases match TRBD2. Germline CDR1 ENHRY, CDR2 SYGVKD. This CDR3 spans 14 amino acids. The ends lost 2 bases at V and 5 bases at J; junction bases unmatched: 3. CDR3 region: CAISETSDHNEQFF. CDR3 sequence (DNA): TGTGCCATCAGTGAGACTAGCGACCACAATGAGCAGTTCTTC.

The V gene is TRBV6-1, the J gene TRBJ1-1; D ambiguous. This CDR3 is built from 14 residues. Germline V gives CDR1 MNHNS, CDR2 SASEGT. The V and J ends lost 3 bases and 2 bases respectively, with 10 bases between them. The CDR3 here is CASSDAHGNTEAFF. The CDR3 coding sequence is TGTGCCAGCAGTGACGCACATGGTAACACTGAAGCTTTCTTT.

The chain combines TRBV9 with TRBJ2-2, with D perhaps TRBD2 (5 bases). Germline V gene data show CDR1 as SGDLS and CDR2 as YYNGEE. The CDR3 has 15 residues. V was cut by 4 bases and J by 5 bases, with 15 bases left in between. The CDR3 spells CASSLEGSRTGELFF. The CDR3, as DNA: TGTGCCAGCAGCCTCGAGGGTTCGCGAACCGGGGAGCTGTTTTTT.

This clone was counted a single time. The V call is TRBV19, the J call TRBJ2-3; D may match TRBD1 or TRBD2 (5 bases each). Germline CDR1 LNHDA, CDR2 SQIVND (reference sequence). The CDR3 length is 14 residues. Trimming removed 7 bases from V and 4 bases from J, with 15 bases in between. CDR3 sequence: CASNMGESADTQYF. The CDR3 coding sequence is TGTGCCAGTAATATGGGGGAGAGTGCAGATACGCAGTATTTT. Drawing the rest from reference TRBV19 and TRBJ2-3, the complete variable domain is DGGITQSPKYLFRKEGQNVTLSCEQNLNHDAMYWYRQDPGQGLRLIYYSQIVNDFQKGDIAEGYSVSREKKESFPLTVTSAQKNPTAFYLCASNMGESADTQYFGPGTRLTVL.

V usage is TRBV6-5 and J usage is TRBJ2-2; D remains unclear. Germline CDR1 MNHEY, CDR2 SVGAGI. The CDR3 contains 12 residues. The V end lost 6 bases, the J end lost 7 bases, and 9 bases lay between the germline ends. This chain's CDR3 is CASSFRFGELFF. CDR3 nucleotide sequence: TGTGCCAGCAGCTTCAGGTTCGGGGAGCTGTTTTTT.

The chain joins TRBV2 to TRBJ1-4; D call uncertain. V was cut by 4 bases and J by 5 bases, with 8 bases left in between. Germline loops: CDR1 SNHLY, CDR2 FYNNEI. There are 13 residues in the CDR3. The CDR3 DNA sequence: TGTGCCAGCAGTGCGGCAGGCAATGAAAAACTGTTTTTT. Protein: CASSAAGNEKLFF. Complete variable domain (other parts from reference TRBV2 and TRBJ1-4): EPEVTQTPSHQVTQMGQEVILRCVPISNHLYFYWYRQILGQKVEFLVSFYNNEISEKSEIFDDQFSVERPDGSNFTLKIRSTKLEDSAMYFCASSAAGNEKLFFGSGTQLSVL.

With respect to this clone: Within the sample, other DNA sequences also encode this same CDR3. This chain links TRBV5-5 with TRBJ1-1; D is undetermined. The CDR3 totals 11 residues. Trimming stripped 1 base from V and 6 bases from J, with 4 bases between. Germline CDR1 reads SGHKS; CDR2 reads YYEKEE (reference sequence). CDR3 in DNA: TGTGCCAGCAGCTTGCGCGCTGAAGCTTTCTTT. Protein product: CASSLRAEAFF.

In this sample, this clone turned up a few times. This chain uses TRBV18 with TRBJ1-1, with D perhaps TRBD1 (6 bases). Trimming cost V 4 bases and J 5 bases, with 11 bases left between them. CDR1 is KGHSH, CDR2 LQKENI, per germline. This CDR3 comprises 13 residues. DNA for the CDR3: TGTGCCAGCTCACTAGGGGGGGGAACTGAAGCTTTCTTT. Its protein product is CASSLGGGTEAFF. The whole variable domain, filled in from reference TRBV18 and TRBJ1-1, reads NAGVMQNPRHLVRRRGQEARLRCSPMKGHSHVYWYRQLPEEGLKFMVYLQKENIIDESGMPKERFSAEFPKEGPSILRIQQVVRGDSAAYFCASSLGGGTEAFFGQGTRLTVV.

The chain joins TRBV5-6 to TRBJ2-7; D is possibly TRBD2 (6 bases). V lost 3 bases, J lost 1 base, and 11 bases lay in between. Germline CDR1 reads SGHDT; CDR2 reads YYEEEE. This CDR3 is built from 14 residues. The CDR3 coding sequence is TGTGCCAGCAGCTGGGGGGACTCTTCCTACGAGCAGTACTTC. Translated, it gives CASSWGDSSYEQYF.